This TCR beta chain was identified during a study of naive and memory T cell subsets. Study-wide findings and caveats: Especially in CD8 cells, naive repertoires contained a few larger clonotypes, possibly CD45RA-re-expressing memory cells. Clonotypes here are unpaired alpha or beta chain sequences.

This clonotype appeared a few times. Its antigen is as yet unknown. Overnight CMV lysate stimulation of fresh PBMCs defined donor CMV status by CD4+ IFNgamma. Both TRBC1 and TRBC2 were covered by a beta constant-region primer of two equimolar oligonucleotides. The ligated cDNA underwent four PCR rounds using SP2 and nested alpha and beta constant-region primers. A single record per CDR3 protein comes from TCRdb applying MiXCR to the UMI-ligation and nested PCR reads. The data contain about 150,000 distinct CDR3 sequences, over 20% of them singletons. This TCR was sampled from a human donor in good health. Sequencing used naive CD4+ T cells from blood.

The CDR3 spells CASSYALAGDEQYF. The CDR3 bases are TGTGCCAGCAGTTACGCCCTAGCGGGAGACGAGCAGTACTTC. The chain has TRBV6-5 and TRBJ2-7; 10 bases line up with TRBD2. Germline CDR1 reads MNHEY; CDR2 reads SVGAGI. With V trimmed by 2 bases and J by 5 bases, 3 bases remained unmatched. CDR3 length: 14 amino acids.